The 9 T cell receptor beta chains listed next were all sequenced from one sample in a study of cytomegalovirus exposure and HLA in healthy donors (dated by TCRdb to the late 2010s). Library construction relied on the immunoSEQ multiplex PCR assay. The multiplex PCR relied on a mix of 60 forward primers for TCR Vbeta segments and 13 reverse primers for TCR Jbeta segments. Here the immuneACCESS table is served through TCRdb, limited to in-frame sequences with V and J called. Missing clones are a known gap in these copies; in checked studies unresolved V genes cover under half, and the rest lacks a known reason. The sample includes some 90,000 clones, with roughly 85% observed a single time. The ten most abundant clones make up 4.5% to 7% of the sample. Sample: PBMCs. The receptors stem from a female donor in good health and CMV-seronegative.

Here the CDR3 DNA reads TGTGCCAGCAGGCCCGACGGGGTCTACGAGCAGTACTTC. It is translated as CASRPDGVYEQYF. The rearrangement links TRBV7-2 to TRBJ2-7, with D tentatively TRBD2 (5 bases). The CDR3 length is 13 residues. V was shortened by 6 bases and J by 3 bases, with 12 bases between the two germline ends. Germline V lookup: CDR1 SGHTA, CDR2 FQGNSA.

The V gene is TRBV30, the J gene TRBJ2-7; 14 bases are shared with TRBD2. Trimming removed 4 bases from V and 5 bases from J; junction bases left unmatched: 7. The CDR3 has 15 residues. Germline V gives CDR1 GTSNPN, CDR2 SVGIG (reference sequence). CDR3 amino acids: CAWKWGLAGVHEQYF. The CDR3 DNA sequence: TGTGCCTGGAAATGGGGACTAGCGGGAGTCCACGAGCAGTACTTC. The whole variable domain, remainder taken from reference TRBV30 and TRBJ2-7, is SQTIHQWPATLVQPVGSPLSLECTVEGTSNPNLYWYRQAAGRGLQLLFYSVGIGQISSEVPQNLSASRPQDRQFILSSKKLLLSDSGFYLCAWKWGLAGVHEQYFGPGTRLTVT.

V and J are TRBV7-9 and TRBJ1-2; 7 bases line up with TRBD1. From germline, CDR1 is SEHNR and CDR2 FQNEAQ (reference sequence). Losses at the gene ends were 1 base for V and 4 bases for J; bases not matched to a gene: 6. The CDR3 length is 15 residues. The CDR3 bases are TGTGCCAGCAGCTTAGGACAGGGATATAGCTATGGCTACACCTTC. Its protein product is CASSLGQGYSYGYTF. Based on the CDR3 plus reference TRBV7-9 and TRBJ1-2, the full variable domain is DTGVSQNPRHKITKRGQNVTFRCDPISEHNRLYWYRQTLGQGPEFLTYFQNEAQLEKSRLLSDRFSAERPKGSFSTLEIQRTEQGDSAMYLCASSLGQGYSYGYTFGSGTRLTVV.

CDR3 DNA sequence: TGTGCCAGCAGTGACTGGGCTGGGGCCAACGTCCTGACTTTC. Its translation is CASSDWAGANVLTF. The rearrangement links TRBV28 to TRBJ2-6; no definite D call. V was shortened by 5 bases and J by 2 bases, with 7 bases between the two germline ends. The germline gives CDR1 MDHEN, CDR2 SYDVKM. The CDR3 is 14 residues long.

V and J are TRBV7-6 and TRBJ2-1; 16 bases are a match to TRBD2. The CDR3 has 22 residues. The germline gives CDR1 SGHVS, CDR2 FNYEAQ. Trimming at V came to 5 bases and at J to 0 bases, leaving 16 bases not matched to a gene. DNA of the CDR3: TGTGCCAGCAGCCCCCTCGGGACTAGCGGGGGGGCCGTGCCAGCCTCCTACAATGAGCAGTTCTTC. It is translated as CASSPLGTSGGAVPASYNEQFF.

This chain links TRBV7-3 with TRBJ2-2; tentative D call: TRBD2 (5 bases). Germline V gene data show CDR1 as SGHTA and CDR2 as FQGTGA. V lost 2 bases to trimming and J lost 0 bases, with 7 bases between them. The CDR3 consists of 15 residues. The CDR3 DNA sequence: TGTGCCAGCAGCTTACGGGGAACGAACACCGGGGAGCTGTTTTTT. Its translation: CASSLRGTNTGELFF.

The J gene is TRBJ1-1, the V gene TRBV5-6, with D hard to call. CDR1 and CDR2 (germline): SGHDT, YYEEEE. This CDR3 spans 14 amino acids. V lost 4 bases, J lost 1 base, and 11 bases lay in between. CDR3 in DNA: TGTGCCAGCAGCCCCCCGCGAGGGAACACTGAAGCTTTCTTT. Its protein is CASSPPRGNTEAFF. Variable domain in full (rest from reference TRBV5-6 and TRBJ1-1): DAGVTQSPTHLIKTRGQQVTLRCSPKSGHDTVSWYQQALGQGPQFIFQYYEEEERQRGNFPDRFSGHQFPNYSSELNVNALLLGDSALYLCASSPPRGNTEAFFGQGTRLTVV.

The V call is TRBV6-5, the J call TRBJ2-5, with 8 bases that match TRBD1. The junction had 9 bases not matched to a gene; V was cut back by 7 bases and J by 5 bases. The germline V gene encodes CDR1 MNHEY and CDR2 SVGAGI. This CDR3 comprises 14 residues. The CDR3 DNA reads as TGTGCCAGCACCCCAGGGGGCTCAAGGGAGACCCAGTACTTC. Translating it yields CASTPGGSRETQYF.

V usage is TRBV5-1 and J usage is TRBJ2-7, with D tentatively TRBD2 (5 bases). CDR3 length: 14 amino acids. Trimming shortened V by 4 bases and J by 6 bases, and 17 bases separated the two germline ends. Per the germline V gene, CDR1 is SGHRS and CDR2 is YFSETQ. The CDR3 spells CASSPIDPAGEQYF. The CDR3 DNA is TGCGCCAGCAGCCCGATAGACCCGGCGGGCGAGCAGTACTTC.